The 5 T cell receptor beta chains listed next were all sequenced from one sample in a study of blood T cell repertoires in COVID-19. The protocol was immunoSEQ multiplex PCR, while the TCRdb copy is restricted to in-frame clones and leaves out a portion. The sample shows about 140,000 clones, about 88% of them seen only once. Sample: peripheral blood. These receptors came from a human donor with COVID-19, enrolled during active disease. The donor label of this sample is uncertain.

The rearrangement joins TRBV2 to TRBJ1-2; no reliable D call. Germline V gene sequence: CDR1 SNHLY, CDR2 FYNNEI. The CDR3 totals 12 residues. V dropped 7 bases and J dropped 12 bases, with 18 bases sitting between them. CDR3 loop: CASMGVSHGHTF. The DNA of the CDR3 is TGTGCCAGCATGGGAGTCAGTCACGGCCACACCTTC. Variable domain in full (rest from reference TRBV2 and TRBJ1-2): EPEVTQTPSHQVTQMGQEVILRCVPISNHLYFYWYRQILGQKVEFLVSFYNNEISEKSEIFDDQFSVERPDGSNFTLKIRSTKLEDSAMYFCASMGVSHGHTFGSGTRLTVV.

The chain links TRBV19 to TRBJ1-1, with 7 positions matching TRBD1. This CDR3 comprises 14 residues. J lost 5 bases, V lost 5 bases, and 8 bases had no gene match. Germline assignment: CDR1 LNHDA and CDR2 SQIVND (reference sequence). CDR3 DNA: TGTGCCAGTAGTCTAGGACAGGCAGGGACTGAAGCTTTCTTT. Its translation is CASSLGQAGTEAFF.

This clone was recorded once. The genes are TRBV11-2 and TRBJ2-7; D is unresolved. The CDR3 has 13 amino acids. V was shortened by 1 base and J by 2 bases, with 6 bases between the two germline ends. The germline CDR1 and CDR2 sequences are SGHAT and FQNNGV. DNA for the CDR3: TGTGCCAGCAGCTTAGCCCGGGCCTACGAGCAGTACTTC. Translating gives CASSLARAYEQYF.

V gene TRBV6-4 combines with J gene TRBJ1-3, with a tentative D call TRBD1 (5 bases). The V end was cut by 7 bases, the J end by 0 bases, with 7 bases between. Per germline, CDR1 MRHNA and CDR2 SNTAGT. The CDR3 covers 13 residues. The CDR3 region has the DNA TGTGCCAGCATGGACATCTCTGGAAACACCATATATTTT. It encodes CASMDISGNTIYF.

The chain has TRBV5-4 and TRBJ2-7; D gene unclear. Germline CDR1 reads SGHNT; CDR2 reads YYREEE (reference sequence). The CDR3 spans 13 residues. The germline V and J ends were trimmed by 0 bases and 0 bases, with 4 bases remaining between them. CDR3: CASSLDGSYEQYF. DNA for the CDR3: TGTGCCAGCAGCTTGGACGGCTCCTACGAGCAGTACTTC.